The 18 T cell receptor beta chains listed next were all sequenced from one sample in a study of blood T cell repertoires in COVID-19. Libraries were prepared by immunoSEQ multiplex PCR; TCRdb keeps only in-frame clonotypes and omits some of them. The sample holds roughly 150,000 clones, 80% to 90% seen once. The sequencing input was peripheral blood. These receptors came from a woman aged 70-85 years who had recovered from COVID-19.

The V gene is TRBV4-1, the J gene TRBJ1-3; TRBD1 agrees at 7 bases. Germline V gives CDR1 MGHRA, CDR2 YSYEKL. Trimming at V came to 8 bases and at J to 0 bases, leaving 7 bases not matched to a gene. This CDR3 region has 15 residues. The CDR3 loop is CASSRGASSGNTIYF. The CDR3 nucleotides are TGCGCCAGCTCCAGGGGGGCAAGCTCTGGAAACACCATATATTTT.

The rearrangement joins TRBV19 to TRBJ1-5; a weak D match, TRBD1 (6 bases). CDR3 length: 13 amino acids. The germline V and J ends were trimmed by 6 bases and 4 bases, with 10 bases remaining between them. Germline V lookup: CDR1 LNHDA, CDR2 SQIVND (reference sequence). CDR3 region: CASSEQGNQPQHF. In nucleotides, the CDR3 is TGTGCCAGTAGCGAGCAGGGGAATCAGCCCCAGCATTTT.

As to this clone: Germline and junction disagree at one end, which may indicate a read error. The rearrangement links TRBV11-2 to TRBJ2-1; 7 nucleotides line up with TRBD1. The CDR3 contains 13 residues. Germline lookup yields CDR1 SGHAT and CDR2 FQNNGV. The CDR3 reads CASSQKDRRVWVF. Here the CDR3 DNA reads TGTGCCAGCAGCCAAAAGGACAGGCGGGTTTGGGTCTTC.

The DNA of the CDR3 is TGTGCCAGCAGCGTTGGGCAGGGGTCTGGGGCCAACGTCCTGACTTTC. Its translation: CASSVGQGSGANVLTF. The chain couples TRBV9 to TRBJ2-6; weak D call: TRBD1 (6 bases). This CDR3 has 16 residues. Germline values: CDR1 SGDLS, CDR2 YYNGEE. V lost 2 bases to trimming and J lost 1 base, with 10 bases between them.

This chain uses TRBV19 with TRBJ2-5; 8 nucleotides line up with TRBD1. The CDR3 consists of 14 residues. The V and J ends lost 8 bases and 2 bases, in that order; junction bases with no gene match: 7. The germline V gene has CDR1 LNHDA and CDR2 SQIVND (reference sequence). This chain's CDR3 is CASGRGLLQETQYF. CDR3 sequence (DNA): TGTGCCAGTGGCAGGGGGCTTCTTCAAGAGACCCAGTACTTC.

The chain combines TRBV28 with TRBJ1-6; no reliable D call. CDR3 length equals 12 residues. CDR1 is MDHEN, CDR2 SYDVKM, per germline. V gave up 3 bases and J gave up 10 bases, with 7 bases separating them. CDR3 in amino acids: CASSLWPSPLHF. The CDR3 coding sequence is TGTGCCAGCAGTTTGTGGCCCTCACCCCTCCACTTT.

V usage is TRBV7-7 and J usage is TRBJ2-2; TRBD1 aligns across 12 bases. Looked up from germline, CDR1 is SSHAT and CDR2 is FNYEAQ (reference sequence). The length of the CDR3 is 17 residues. Unmatched junction bases numbered 7, after V lost 5 bases and J lost 3 bases. CDR3 protein: CASSPRDRGRDTGELFF. The CDR3 DNA sequence: TGTGCCAGCAGCCCCCGGGACAGGGGGCGGGACACCGGGGAGCTGTTTTTT.

The genes are TRBV30 and TRBJ2-3; weak D call: TRBD2 (6 bases). This CDR3 contains 16 residues. In germline, CDR1 is GTSNPN, CDR2 SVGIG (reference sequence). V was pared by 8 bases and J by 6 bases, with 27 bases between. The CDR3 sequence: CAGNQGRRVLSDTQYF. DNA for the CDR3: TGTGCCGGGAACCAGGGTCGGAGGGTTCTTTCGGATACGCAGTATTTT. Filled out from reference TRBV30 and TRBJ2-3, the complete variable domain reads SQTIHQWPATLVQPVGSPLSLECTVEGTSNPNLYWYRQAAGRGLQLLFYSVGIGQISSEVPQNLSASRPQDRQFILSSKKLLLSDSGFYLCAGNQGRRVLSDTQYFGPGTRLTVL.

The V call is TRBV18, the J call TRBJ2-3, with 8 bases fitting TRBD1. Trimming at V came to 6 bases and at J to 0 bases, leaving 11 bases not matched to a gene. This CDR3 is built from 17 residues. Germline V CDR1 and CDR2: KGHSH, LQKENI. For the CDR3, the DNA is TGTGCCAGCTCCCCCCTGGGGCAGGGGGCAAGCACAGATACGCAGTATTTT. It encodes CASSPLGQGASTDTQYF.

The rearrangement uses TRBV7-8 and TRBJ2-4, with 13 positions matching TRBD2. The CDR3 runs 17 residues. The V gene's germline CDR1 is SGHVS and CDR2 FQNEAQ. The J segment lost 1 base and the V segment lost 4 bases, leaving 4 bases of the junction unmatched. The CDR3 protein is CASSSRTSGSAKNIQYF. The CDR3 DNA sequence: TGTGCCAGCAGCTCCAGGACTAGCGGGAGTGCCAAAAACATTCAGTACTTC. Variable domain in full (rest from reference TRBV7-8 and TRBJ2-4): GAGVSQSPRYKVAKRGQDVALRCDPISGHVSLFWYQQALGQGPEFLTYFQNEAQLDKSGLPSDRFFAERPEGSVSTLKIQRTQQEDSAVYLCASSSRTSGSAKNIQYFGAGTRLSVL.

The rearrangement joins TRBV5-1 to TRBJ2-7, with 10 bases lining up with TRBD1. The germline CDR1 and CDR2 sequences are SGHRS and YFSETQ. The CDR3 is 15 residues long. Unmatched junction bases numbered 8, after V lost 3 bases and J lost 5 bases. CDR3 sequence reads: CASSSPRDRGHEQYF. The CDR3 coding sequence is TGCGCCAGCAGCTCCCCCCGGGACAGGGGCCACGAGCAGTACTTC.

This clone occurred a few times. V usage is TRBV29-1 and J usage is TRBJ2-3; TRBD2 aligns across 7 bases. This CDR3 region has 15 residues. In germline, CDR1 is SQVTM, CDR2 ANQGSEA. V trimming: 1 base; J trimming: 4 bases; junction bases outside the gene matches: 8. Here the CDR3 reads CSVEGPAGKPDTQYF. CDR3 DNA: TGCAGCGTTGAAGGGCCAGCGGGGAAACCAGATACGCAGTATTTT.

The gene calls are TRBV12-3 or TRBV12-4 and TRBJ1-1; D uncertain. V was trimmed by 2 bases and J by 4 bases, leaving 5 bases between them. The CDR3 is 12 residues long. CDR3 coding DNA: TGTGCCAGCAGTTTATTCGGCACTGAAGCTTTCTTT. Its translation is CASSLFGTEAFF.

The genes are TRBV10-3 and TRBJ2-3, with 11 bases aligning to TRBD2. The V segment lost 4 bases and the J segment 0 bases; nucleotides outside the gene matches: 6. Germline V gene sequence: CDR1 ENHRY, CDR2 SYGVKD. The CDR3 consists of 17 residues. The CDR3 here is CAISGGSGGASTDTQYF. The CDR3 coding sequence is TGTGCCATCAGTGGGGGTAGCGGGGGGGCTAGCACAGATACGCAGTATTTT.

The V call is TRBV7-6, the J call TRBJ2-1; D is perhaps TRBD2 (5 bases). Between the trimmed V and J ends, which lost 3 bases and 4 bases, there was a span of 10 bases. The CDR3 runs 14 residues. Germline V gene data show CDR1 as SGHVS and CDR2 as FNYEAQ. CDR3 in amino acids: CASSFPGIYNEQFF. CDR3 in DNA: TGTGCCAGCAGCTTTCCCGGGATATACAATGAGCAGTTCTTC.

The J gene is TRBJ2-7, the V gene TRBV4-3; 7 nucleotides match TRBD1. This CDR3 has 13 residues. J lost 9 bases, V lost 2 bases, and 7 bases had no gene match. Germline V lookup: CDR1 LGHNA, CDR2 YSLEER. CDR3 loop: CASSQKGADVQYF. The CDR3, as DNA: TGCGCCAGCAGCCAAAAGGGGGCGGACGTGCAGTACTTC.

This rearrangement joins TRBV5-1 to TRBJ2-1, with TRBD1 matching 11 bases. The CDR3 covers 14 residues. CDR1 is SGHRS, CDR2 YFSETQ, per germline. Trimming took 6 bases from V and 5 from J; bases not matched to a gene: 4. CDR3: CASMGTGGNNEQFF. CDR3 bases: TGCGCCAGCATGGGGACAGGGGGTAACAATGAGCAGTTCTTC.

This chain connects TRBV4-3 to TRBJ2-6, with D hard to call. This CDR3 region has 16 residues. V was trimmed by 0 bases and J by 0 bases, leaving 6 bases between them. CDR1 is LGHNA, CDR2 YSLEER, per germline. The CDR3 nucleotides are TGCGCCAGCAGCCAAGACCGGAGCTCTGGGGCCAACGTCCTGACTTTC. It codes for CASSQDRSSGANVLTF.